This T cell receptor (beta chain) is from a study of shared clonotypes between healthy human individuals. Study-wide background: Three CD4 naive, three CD4 memory, two CD8 naive and one CD8 memory plate were used per donor.

Assay: immunoSEQ multiplex PCR; the TCRdb copy retains only in-frame clones and omits some. This table holds about 960,000 clones, more than 75% found once. The CDR3 length is 15 residues. The V gene's germline CDR1 is MNHNS and CDR2 SASEGT. The germline V and J ends were trimmed by 3 bases and 3 bases, with 12 bases remaining between them. Material: memory CD4+ T cells sorted from blood. Subset described: CD45RA-negative fraction. The gene calls are TRBV6-1 and TRBJ1-5; possibly TRBD1 for D (5 bases). The source is a young man in good health. DNA for the CDR3: TGTGCCAGCAGTGATTTTGCAGGGATCAATCAGCCCCAGCATTTT. Amino acids: CASSDFAGINQPQHF.